Shown below are 9 T cell receptor beta chains from a single sample sequenced in a study of shared clonotypes between healthy human individuals. Assay used: immunoSEQ multiplex PCR; TCRdb lists only in-frame clones, some missing. The data hold about 600,000 clones, with about 80% observed a single time. Sequenced material: PBMCs. These TCRs come from a woman aged 40 to 55 in good health. Some clones in this sample may be carry-over from other donors' samples.

The rearrangement links TRBV14 to TRBJ2-7, with a possible D match to TRBD1 (6 bases). Germline assignment: CDR1 SGHDN and CDR2 FVKESK. This CDR3 has 15 residues. V shed 0 bases and J shed 3 bases, with 12 bases lying between them. The DNA for the CDR3 is TGTGCCAGCAGCCAAGATTTGGCCAGGGGCTACGAGCAGTACTTC. It codes for CASSQDLARGYEQYF.

The J gene is TRBJ1-1, the V gene TRBV6-5; no clear D. Between the trimmed V and J ends, which lost 6 bases and 3 bases, there was a span of 11 bases. The CDR3 runs to 13 residues. Germline V lookup: CDR1 MNHEY, CDR2 SVGAGI. In nucleotides, the CDR3 is TGTGCCAGCAGCCAGGAAATTTACACTGAAGCTTTCTTT. This translates into CASSQEIYTEAFF.

This clone has only a few counts. The V call is TRBV19, the J call TRBJ1-2; TRBD1 matches 7 bases. The CDR3 has 14 residues. V lost 3 bases and J lost 14; bases outside the gene matches: 15. Germline loops: CDR1 LNHDA, CDR2 SQIVND (reference sequence). CDR3 sequence: CASSMRGGESPLTF. The CDR3 bases are TGTGCCAGTAGTATGAGAGGGGGCGAGTCTCCCCTGACCTTC.

The V and J genes are TRBV25-1 and TRBJ1-4; a weak D match, TRBD1 (6 bases). The CDR3 spans 17 residues. Germline-derived CDR1 and CDR2 are MGHDK and SYGVNS. The germline V and J ends were trimmed by 2 bases and 5 bases, with 18 bases remaining between them. Written as DNA, the CDR3 is TGTGCCAGCAGTGAAATACGAGGAACAGGGATGAATGAAAAACTGTTTTTT. Amino acid sequence: CASSEIRGTGMNEKLFF.

The V gene is TRBV4-1, the J gene TRBJ2-7, with D perhaps assigned TRBD1 or TRBD2 (5 bases each). The CDR3 is 14 residues long. The ends were cut back, 3 bases at V and 3 bases at J, with 12 bases in the middle. From germline, CDR1 is MGHRA and CDR2 YSYEKL. The CDR3 DNA is TGCGCCAGCAGCCAGCCCGGGGCCTACTACGAGCAGTACTTC. Amino acids: CASSQPGAYYEQYF.

This clone was detected only once. The rearrangement links TRBV5-1 to TRBJ1-1, with 9 bases that match TRBD1. CDR1 and CDR2 (germline): SGHRS, YFSETQ. This CDR3 spans 15 amino acids. With 4 bases clipped from V and 4 bases from J, the junction kept 8 bases outside the gene matches. This CDR3 reads CASSTIGQGTTEAFF. CDR3 nucleotide sequence: TGCGCCAGCAGCACCATCGGACAGGGGACCACTGAAGCTTTCTTT.

The V and J genes are TRBV2 and TRBJ2-1; 9 bases agree with TRBD2. This CDR3 has 15 residues. CDR1 is SNHLY and CDR2 is FYNNEI in the germline V gene. The V segment lost 6 bases and the J segment 4 bases; nucleotides outside the gene matches: 7. The CDR3 loop is CASSLGTSMYNEQFF. CDR3 DNA sequence: TGTGCCAGCAGCCTCGGGACTAGCATGTACAATGAGCAGTTCTTC.

The genes are TRBV19 and TRBJ2-5, with TRBD2 as a possible D gene (6 bases). Germline assignment: CDR1 LNHDA and CDR2 SQIVND (reference sequence). This CDR3 contains 11 residues. Between the trimmed V and J ends, which lost 11 bases and 5 bases, there was a span of 12 bases. The CDR3 bases are TGTGCCGCCGGGAGAGGTGAGACCCAGTACTTC. Protein: CAAGRGETQYF.

Regarding this clone: Within the sample, other DNA sequences also encode this same CDR3. This chain uses TRBV30 with TRBJ2-7; no reliable D call. Germline lookup yields CDR1 GTSNPN and CDR2 SVGIG (reference sequence). This CDR3 has 11 amino acids. Trimming took 2 bases from V and 3 from J, leaving 5 bases between them. CDR3 sequence (DNA): TGTGCCTGGAGTTCTGGCTACGAGCAGTACTTC. Its protein product is CAWSSGYEQYF.